The 27 T cell receptor beta chains given below trace back to one sample, sequenced in a study of blood T cell repertoires in COVID-19. Here immunoSEQ multiplex PCR was the method, and the copy in TCRdb shows in-frame clones only, minus some. The table lists 200,000 to 250,000 clones, around four fifths of them singletons. The sequenced sample was peripheral blood. Receptor source: a man aged 50-60 years with active or convalescent COVID-19.

V and J are TRBV5-1 and TRBJ1-1; 7 bases agree with TRBD1. CDR1 is SGHRS, CDR2 YFSETQ, per germline. The CDR3 length is 14 residues. The J segment lost 5 bases and the V segment lost 4 bases, leaving 8 bases of the junction unmatched. The CDR3 nucleotides read TGCGCCAGCAGCGCCCCCGGGACAGTGACTGAAGCTTTCTTT. It codes for CASSAPGTVTEAFF.

V and J are TRBV19 and TRBJ2-7, with TRBD1 matching over 10 bases. CDR3 length: 14 amino acids. CDR1 LNHDA and CDR2 SQIVND come from the germline V gene (reference sequence). Germline trimming cut 3 bases from V and 4 bases from J; bases unmatched to any gene: 3. CDR3 bases: TGTGCCAGTAGTATGGGGACAGGGGTTTACGAGCAGTACTTC. Amino acids: CASSMGTGVYEQYF.

The rearrangement links TRBV28 to TRBJ1-6; unclear D gene. The V and J ends lost 6 bases and 6 bases respectively, with 18 bases between them. Germline V gene data show CDR1 as MDHEN and CDR2 as SYDVKM. The CDR3 extends over 16 amino acids. The chain's CDR3 is CASSPTVQAVNSPLHF. CDR3 sequence (DNA): TGTGCCAGCAGCCCAACGGTCCAGGCAGTTAATTCACCCCTCCACTTT.

The V gene is TRBV28, the J gene TRBJ1-2; D is unresolved. Germline V gene lookup returns CDR1 MDHEN and CDR2 SYDVKM. Deletions cut 10 bases from V and 4 bases from J, with 13 bases between. There are 12 residues in the CDR3. DNA for the CDR3: TGTGCCACCGTCCGGGATGTCTATGGCTACACCTTC. Translation gives CATVRDVYGYTF.

The rearrangement joins TRBV11-2 to TRBJ2-1; 9 bases line up with TRBD2. Germline-derived CDR1 and CDR2 are SGHAT and FQNNGV. The CDR3 has 15 amino acids. Trimming cost V 3 bases and J 0 bases; bases outside gene matches: 0. CDR3 nucleotide sequence: TGTGCCAGCAGCTTTAGCGGGAGCTCCTACAATGAGCAGTTCTTC. Translation: CASSFSGSSYNEQFF.

The J gene is TRBJ2-3, the V gene TRBV30; D not resolved. Germline CDR1 and CDR2: GTSNPN and SVGIG (reference sequence). The V end lost 3 bases, the J end lost 3 bases, and 4 bases lay between the germline ends. CDR3 size: 11 residues. The CDR3 DNA sequence: TGTGCCTGGAGCCCGACAGATACGCAGTATTTT. It encodes CAWSPTDTQYF.

The chain carries TRBV10-2 and TRBJ2-5; D is uncertain. From germline, CDR1 is WSHSY and CDR2 SAAADI. The CDR3 contains 13 residues. Trimming took off 5 bases at V and 2 bases at J, with 9 bases between the two ends. The CDR3 here is CASSWQVQETQYF. DNA for the CDR3: TGCGCCAGCAGTTGGCAGGTACAAGAGACCCAGTACTTC.

The V gene is TRBV7-9, the J gene TRBJ1-1; possible D gene TRBD1, 6 bases. The ends were cut back, 2 bases at V and 5 bases at J, with 15 bases in the middle. Per the germline V gene, CDR1 is SEHNR and CDR2 is FQNEAQ (reference sequence). The CDR3 totals 15 residues. The CDR3: CASSLWVGGGTEAFF. The CDR3 DNA reads as TGTGCCAGCAGCTTATGGGTAGGGGGTGGAACTGAAGCTTTCTTT. The whole variable domain, remainder taken from reference TRBV7-9 and TRBJ1-1, is DTGVSQNPRHKITKRGQNVTFRCDPISEHNRLYWYRQTLGQGPEFLTYFQNEAQLEKSRLLSDRFSAERPKGSFSTLEIQRTEQGDSAMYLCASSLWVGGGTEAFFGQGTRLTVV.

The gene calls are TRBV11-2 and TRBJ2-7, with unresolved D. V was cut by 5 bases and J by 2 bases, with 16 bases left in between. Germline CDR1 and CDR2: SGHAT and FQNNGV. The CDR3 contains 15 residues. CDR3: CASSLTSAPTYEQYF. The CDR3 DNA sequence: TGTGCCAGCAGCCTAACCAGCGCCCCGACCTACGAGCAGTACTTC.

J is TRBJ2-1 and V is TRBV9; maybe TRBD2 (6 bases). The germline CDR1 and CDR2 sequences are SGDLS and YYNGEE. V shed 2 bases and J shed 10 bases, with 13 bases lying between them. The CDR3 totals 13 residues. The CDR3 nucleotides read TGTGCCAGCAGCGTGTTTGGAGGGGCAGAGCAGTTCTTC. Translated, it gives CASSVFGGAEQFF. The full variable domain, in which reference TRBV9 and TRBJ2-1 provide the parts outside the CDR3, is DSGVTQTPKHLITATGQRVTLRCSPRSGDLSVYWYQQSLDQGLQFLIQYYNGEERAKGNILERFSAQQFPDLHSELNLSSLELGDSALYFCASSVFGGAEQFFGPGTRLTVL.

The V gene is TRBV4-1, the J gene TRBJ1-3, with D perhaps matching TRBD1 (6 bases). V lost 0 bases and J lost 4, with 16 bases in between. CDR1 MGHRA and CDR2 YSYEKL come from the germline V gene. The CDR3 spans 17 residues. The DNA of the CDR3 is TGCGCCAGCAGCCAAGACCCCCACAGGGAGAGAGGAAACACCATATATTTT. This gives the protein CASSQDPHRERGNTIYF.

This clone was picked up one time. The rearrangement links TRBV10-3 to TRBJ1-1; D is undetermined. Germline V gene lookup returns CDR1 ENHRY and CDR2 SYGVKD. Trimming shortened V by 3 bases and J by 0 bases, and 11 bases separated the two germline ends. CDR3 length: 15 residues. Here the CDR3 reads CAISDSVKMNTEAFF. In DNA, the CDR3 is TGTGCCATCAGTGATTCGGTTAAAATGAACACTGAAGCTTTCTTT.

The J gene is TRBJ1-1, the V gene TRBV11-2, with a possible D match to TRBD1 (5 bases). In germline, CDR1 is SGHAT, CDR2 FQNNGV. Trimming took off 5 bases at V and 1 base at J, with 8 bases between the two ends. There are 13 residues in the CDR3. CDR3 in amino acids: CASSVTGNTEAFF. The CDR3 bases are TGTGCCAGCAGCGTTACAGGGAACACTGAAGCTTTCTTT.

J is TRBJ2-2 and V is TRBV6-6, with TRBD2 as a possible D gene (5 bases). Germline V gene sequence: CDR1 MNHNY, CDR2 SVGAGI (reference sequence). The CDR3 has 14 amino acids. V lost 5 bases to trimming and J lost 1 base, with 8 bases between them. The CDR3 DNA is TGTGCCAGCAGTCGTCGGGGGAACACCGGGGAGCTGTTTTTT. Protein product: CASSRRGNTGELFF.

This chain connects TRBV27 to TRBJ2-2, with 9 bases fitting TRBD2. V lost 0 bases and J lost 0; bases outside the gene matches: 2. CDR3 length: 17 residues. Germline V gene lookup returns CDR1 MNHEY and CDR2 SMNVEV (reference sequence). This chain's CDR3 is CASSLSGLATNTGELFF. The CDR3 bases are TGTGCCAGCAGTTTATCGGGACTAGCAACGAACACCGGGGAGCTGTTTTTT.

J is TRBJ1-2 and V is TRBV3-1 (or the pseudogene TRBV3-2); D remains ambiguous. Per the germline V gene, CDR1 is LGHDT and CDR2 is YNNKEL (reference sequence). This CDR3 has 12 residues. V lost 2 bases and J lost 1, with 2 bases in between. The CDR3 DNA sequence: TGTGCCAGCAGCCAACTTAACTATGGCTACACCTTC. Translation gives CASSQLNYGYTF.

This clone was seen only once. J is TRBJ1-2 and V is TRBV7-8; D gene uncertain. This CDR3 comprises 12 residues. Trimming cost V 8 bases and J 1 base, with 8 bases left between them. Germline V gene sequence: CDR1 SGHVS, CDR2 FQNEAQ. CDR3 sequence: CASGERNYGYTF. The CDR3 DNA is TGTGCCAGCGGGGAGCGTAACTATGGCTACACCTTC.

The V and J genes are TRBV10-3 and TRBJ1-6; TRBD1 is a possible D gene (6 bases). This CDR3 is built from 14 residues. The V end lost 10 bases, the J end lost 0 bases, and 10 bases lay between the germline ends. From germline, CDR1 is ENHRY and CDR2 SYGVKD. The CDR3 DNA reads as TGTGCCACCAGACAGGACTCCTATAATTCACCCCTCCACTTT. It encodes CATRQDSYNSPLHF.

This sequence joins TRBV4-3 and TRBJ2-7; 7 bases are shared with TRBD2. Trimming cost V 1 base and J 0 bases; bases outside gene matches: 0. This CDR3 has 14 residues. The germline V gene has CDR1 LGHNA and CDR2 YSLEER. CDR3 residues: CASSQGTSSYEQYF. The CDR3 DNA reads as TGCGCCAGCAGCCAAGGGACTAGCTCCTACGAGCAGTACTTC.

The V call is TRBV6-1, the J call TRBJ1-5; D gene uncertain. The CDR3 is made up of 12 amino acids. V was shortened by 3 bases and J by 5 bases, with 5 bases between the two germline ends. Germline assignment: CDR1 MNHNS and CDR2 SASEGT. CDR3 DNA sequence: TGTGCCAGCAGTGAGAGGTATCAGCCCCAGCATTTT. It codes for CASSERYQPQHF.

This clone was recorded at least ten times. This chain joins TRBV19 and TRBJ2-5, with D possibly TRBD2 on 6 matching bases. This CDR3 region has 13 residues. The V end was cut by 2 bases, the J end by 4 bases, with 8 bases between. Per the germline V gene, CDR1 is LNHDA and CDR2 is SQIVND (reference sequence). The chain's CDR3 is CASSIQGGETQYF. The CDR3 coding sequence is TGTGCCAGTAGTATACAGGGAGGAGAGACCCAGTACTTC.

The V gene is TRBV5-6, the J gene TRBJ2-1, with D unclear. The CDR3 sequence is 15 residues long. The germline V gene has CDR1 SGHDT and CDR2 YYEEEE. V gave up 0 bases and J gave up 2 bases, with 9 bases separating them. The CDR3 DNA reads TGTGCCAGCAGCTTGGAGCTCCAGGCCTACAATGAGCAGTTCTTC. As protein: CASSLELQAYNEQFF.

In its sample, this clone was seen once. This sequence joins TRBV29-1 and TRBJ2-3; no firm D call. V was cut by 7 bases and J by 4 bases, with 9 bases left in between. Germline lookup yields CDR1 SQVTM and CDR2 ANQGSEA. The CDR3 sequence is 11 residues long. The CDR3 DNA is TGCAGCGCCCAACGGGCAGATACGCAGTATTTT. Its translation: CSAQRADTQYF.

V is TRBV7-9 and J is TRBJ1-2; 12 bases align to TRBD1. Per the germline V gene, CDR1 is SEHNR and CDR2 is FQNEAQ (reference sequence). The length of the CDR3 is 16 residues. Trimming removed 0 bases from V and 4 bases from J; junction bases left unmatched: 3. CDR3 sequence (DNA): TGTGCCAGCAGCTTAGCAGGGACAGGGGGCGCCTATGGCTACACCTTC. Translation gives CASSLAGTGGAYGYTF.

The chain recombines TRBV28 with TRBJ1-2; D is possibly TRBD1 (6 bases). This CDR3 is built from 17 residues. V lost 4 bases, J lost 4 bases, and 22 bases lay in between. Germline-derived CDR1 and CDR2 are MDHEN and SYDVKM. The CDR3 loop is CASSSGIRQGKGYGYTF. The DNA for the CDR3 is TGTGCCAGCAGTTCTGGAATTCGGCAGGGGAAAGGCTATGGCTACACCTTC.

This chain links TRBV6-5 with TRBJ2-1; maybe TRBD1 (5 bases). V shed 0 bases and J shed 7 bases, with 13 bases lying between them. The CDR3 is 15 residues long. Germline CDR1 is MNHEY and CDR2 is SVGAGI. CDR3 sequence reads: CASSYSRTRENEQFF. DNA of the CDR3: TGTGCCAGCAGTTACTCGAGAACCAGGGAAAATGAGCAGTTCTTC.

The CDR3 spells CASSGTTTYEQYF. CDR3 nucleotides: TGTGCCAGCAGCGGGACTACAACCTACGAGCAGTACTTC. This chain connects TRBV6-5 to TRBJ2-7; 7 bases fit TRBD2. CDR3 length equals 13 residues. The junction had 4 bases not matched to a gene; V was cut back by 6 bases and J by 2 bases. The germline gives CDR1 MNHEY, CDR2 SVGAGI.